This TCR beta chain is from a study of cytomegalovirus exposure and HLA in healthy donors. Study-wide findings and caveats: Other equally common chains were less clonally expanded than HLA-associated TCR beta chains, a later analysis showed.

Comments on this clone: Its cognate antigen is unknown.

The CDR3 extends over 13 amino acids. Germline assignment: CDR1 SGHNT and CDR2 YYREEE (reference sequence). The V gene lost 1 base and the J gene lost 5 bases, with 10 bases spanning the gap. Primers for the PCR totalled 60 Vbeta and 13 Jbeta. Produced via immunoSEQ multiplex PCR; TCRdb's table is partial and in-frame only. The repertoire holds 120,000 or so clones, 81% seen once, with around 1.8% in the top ten. The receptor was isolated from a man younger than 35 in good health and CMV-seronegative. The V gene is TRBV5-4, the J gene TRBJ2-7; D not resolved. Sample: PBMCs. This CDR3 reads CASSLTDRDEQYF. In nucleotides, the CDR3 is TGTGCCAGCAGCTTGACCGACCGGGACGAGCAGTACTTC.